The source of this T cell receptor (beta chain) is a study of metastatic and nonmetastatic thyroid tumors. Regarding the study as a whole: It was reportedly found that TCR beta diversity was significantly higher in malignant thyroid tumors than in benign nodules, a difference seen in both blood and tumor samples.

Using MiXCR, TCRdb reanalyzed the PCR reads. The sample contains about 32,000 clones, roughly a fifth of which appear only once. Until they underwent thyroid surgery, no patient had received any treatment. V was cut by 5 bases and J by 9 bases, with 19 bases left in between. The CDR3 has 15 residues. The V gene's germline CDR1 is MDHEN and CDR2 SYDVKM. Remarks on this clone: Its specificity is unknown.

The V gene is TRBV28, the J gene TRBJ2-2; D might be TRBD2 (6 bases). The material sequenced was blood. The source of this sequence is a female donor with papillary thyroid cancer or a benign thyroid nodule (not recorded which). Some clones in this sample may be carry-over from other donors' samples. The CDR3 loop is CASSASGTVEWELFF. The DNA of the CDR3 is TGTGCCAGCAGTGCCTCCGGGACTGTCGAGTGGGAGCTGTTTTTT.